The present T cell receptor beta chain was sequenced within a study of cytomegalovirus exposure and HLA in healthy donors. Turning to the study itself: As released early, the data held some 80 million unique TCRs from HLA-typed donors.

Germline-derived CDR1 and CDR2 are GTSNPN and SVGIG (reference sequence). This CDR3 is built from 13 residues. Trimming took 4 bases from V and 8 from J, leaving 14 bases between them. Remarks on this clone: The antigen is unknown.

General study points: Indistinguishable V segments such as TRBV6-2 and TRBV6-3 were excluded. About 87% or about 30% of the time was how often most TCR beta V segments were productive, according to an earlier analysis.

Primers: 60 Vbeta forward and 13 Jbeta reverse. TCRdb's copy holds only in-frame clones and misses some; the assay was immunoSEQ multiplex PCR. The data show approximately 150,000 clones, 75% seen once. The specimen sequenced was PBMCs. This chain uses TRBV30 with TRBJ2-2; tentatively, D is TRBD1 (6 bases). The source is a man in his forties in good health and CMV-seronegative. CDR3 loop: CAWNQQGGGELFF. The CDR3 nucleotides are TGTGCCTGGAATCAACAGGGCGGGGGGGAGCTGTTTTTT.